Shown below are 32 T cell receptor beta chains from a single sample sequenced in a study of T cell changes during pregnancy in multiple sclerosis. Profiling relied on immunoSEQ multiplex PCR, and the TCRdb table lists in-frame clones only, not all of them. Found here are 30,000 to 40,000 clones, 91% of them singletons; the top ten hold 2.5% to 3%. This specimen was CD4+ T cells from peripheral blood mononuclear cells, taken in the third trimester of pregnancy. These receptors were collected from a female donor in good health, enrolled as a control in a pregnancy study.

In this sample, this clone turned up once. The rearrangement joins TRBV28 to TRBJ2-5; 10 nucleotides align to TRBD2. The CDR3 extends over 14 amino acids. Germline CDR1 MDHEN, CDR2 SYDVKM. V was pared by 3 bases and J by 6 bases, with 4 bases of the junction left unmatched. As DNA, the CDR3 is TGTGCCAGCAGTTTGGGGACTAGCGTGAAGACCCAGTACTTC. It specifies CASSLGTSVKTQYF.

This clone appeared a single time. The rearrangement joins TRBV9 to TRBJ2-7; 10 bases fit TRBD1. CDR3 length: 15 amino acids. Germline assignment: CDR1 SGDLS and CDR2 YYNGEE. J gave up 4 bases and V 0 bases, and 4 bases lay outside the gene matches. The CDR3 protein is CASSVGTGGEYEQYF. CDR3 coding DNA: TGTGCCAGCAGCGTAGGGACAGGGGGAGAGTACGAGCAGTACTTC.

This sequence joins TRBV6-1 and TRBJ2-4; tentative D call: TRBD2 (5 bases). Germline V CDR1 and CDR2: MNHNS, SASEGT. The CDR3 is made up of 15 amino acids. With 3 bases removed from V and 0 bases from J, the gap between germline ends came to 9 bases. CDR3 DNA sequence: TGTGCCAGCAGTGAGAGACTACTAGCCAAAAACATTCAGTACTTC. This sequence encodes CASSERLLAKNIQYF.

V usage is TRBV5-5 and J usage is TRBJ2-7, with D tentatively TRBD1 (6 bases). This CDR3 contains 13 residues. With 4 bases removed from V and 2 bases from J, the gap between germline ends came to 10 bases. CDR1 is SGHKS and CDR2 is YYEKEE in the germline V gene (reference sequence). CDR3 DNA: TGTGCCAGCAGCCTCCGACAGGCCTACGAGCAGTACTTC. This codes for CASSLRQAYEQYF.

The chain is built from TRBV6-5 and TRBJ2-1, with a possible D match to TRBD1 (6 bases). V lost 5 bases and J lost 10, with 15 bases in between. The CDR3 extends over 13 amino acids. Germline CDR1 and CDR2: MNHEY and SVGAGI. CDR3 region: CASSRHREKEQFF. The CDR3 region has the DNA TGTGCCAGCAGTCGACACAGGGAAAAGGAGCAGTTCTTC.

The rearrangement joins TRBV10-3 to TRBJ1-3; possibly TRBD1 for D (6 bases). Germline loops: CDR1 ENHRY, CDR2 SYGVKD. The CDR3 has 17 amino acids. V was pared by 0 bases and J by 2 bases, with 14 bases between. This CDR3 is CAISESKTGVPGNTIYF. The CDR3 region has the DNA TGTGCCATCAGTGAGTCGAAGACAGGAGTCCCTGGAAACACCATATATTTT.

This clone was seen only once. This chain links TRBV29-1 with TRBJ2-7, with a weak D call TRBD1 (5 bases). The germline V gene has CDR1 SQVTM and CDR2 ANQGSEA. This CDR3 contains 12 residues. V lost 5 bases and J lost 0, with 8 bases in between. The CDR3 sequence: CSVSRGSYEQYF. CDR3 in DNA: TGCAGCGTTTCAAGGGGCTCCTACGAGCAGTACTTC.

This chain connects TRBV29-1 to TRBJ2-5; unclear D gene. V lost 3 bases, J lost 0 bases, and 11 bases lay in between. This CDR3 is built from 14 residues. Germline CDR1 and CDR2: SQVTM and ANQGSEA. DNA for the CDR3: TGCAGCGTTGAGAAGTCAGCGAACCAAGAGACCCAGTACTTC. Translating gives CSVEKSANQETQYF.

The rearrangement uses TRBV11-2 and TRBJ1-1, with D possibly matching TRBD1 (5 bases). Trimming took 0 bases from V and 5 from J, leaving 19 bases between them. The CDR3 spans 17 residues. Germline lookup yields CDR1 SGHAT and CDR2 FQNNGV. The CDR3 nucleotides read TGTGCCAGCAGCTTAGATCAGGTTGGGGCTGTGAGGACTGAAGCTTTCTTT. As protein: CASSLDQVGAVRTEAFF.

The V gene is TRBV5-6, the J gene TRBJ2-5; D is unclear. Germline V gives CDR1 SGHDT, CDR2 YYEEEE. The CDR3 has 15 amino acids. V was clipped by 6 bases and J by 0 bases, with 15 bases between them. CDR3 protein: CASNSPPMNQETQYF. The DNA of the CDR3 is TGTGCCAGCAACTCTCCCCCAATGAACCAAGAGACCCAGTACTTC.

The CDR3, as DNA: TGCGCCAGCAGCACGGGACTAGCGGGATCGACCGGGGAGCTGTTTTTT. Translation gives CASSTGLAGSTGELFF. The chain links TRBV5-1 to TRBJ2-2; TRBD2 agrees at 13 bases. CDR3 length: 16 residues. V dropped 4 bases and J dropped 5; count of bases not matched to a gene: 5. Germline assignment: CDR1 SGHRS and CDR2 YFSETQ.

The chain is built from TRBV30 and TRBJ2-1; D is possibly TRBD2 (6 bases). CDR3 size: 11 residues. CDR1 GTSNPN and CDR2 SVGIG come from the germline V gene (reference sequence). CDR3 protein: CAWGGNNEQFF. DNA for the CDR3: TGTGCGTGGGGCGGGAACAATGAGCAGTTCTTC.

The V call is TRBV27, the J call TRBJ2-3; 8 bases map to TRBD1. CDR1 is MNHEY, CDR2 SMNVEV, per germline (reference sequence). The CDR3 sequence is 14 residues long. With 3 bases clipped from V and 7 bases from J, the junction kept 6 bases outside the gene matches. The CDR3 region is CASSLGTGGNTQYF. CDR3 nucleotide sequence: TGTGCCAGCAGTTTGGGGACAGGTGGTAATACGCAGTATTTT.

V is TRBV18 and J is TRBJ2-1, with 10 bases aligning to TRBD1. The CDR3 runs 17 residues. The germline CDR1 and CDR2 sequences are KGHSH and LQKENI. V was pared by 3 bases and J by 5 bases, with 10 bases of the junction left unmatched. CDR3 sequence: CASSPPRTGGSNNEQFF. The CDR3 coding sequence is TGTGCCAGCTCACCCCCGCGGACAGGGGGGTCGAACAATGAGCAGTTCTTC. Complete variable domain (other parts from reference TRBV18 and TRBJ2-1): NAGVMQNPRHLVRRRGQEARLRCSPMKGHSHVYWYRQLPEEGLKFMVYLQKENIIDESGMPKERFSAEFPKEGPSILRIQQVVRGDSAAYFCASSPPRTGGSNNEQFFGPGTRLTVL.

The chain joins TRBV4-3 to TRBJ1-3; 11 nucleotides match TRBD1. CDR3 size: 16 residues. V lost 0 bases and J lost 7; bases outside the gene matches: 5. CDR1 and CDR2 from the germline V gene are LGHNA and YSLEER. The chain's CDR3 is CASSQDPGQGENTIYF. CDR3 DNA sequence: TGCGCCAGCAGCCAAGACCCGGGACAGGGGGAGAACACCATATATTTT.

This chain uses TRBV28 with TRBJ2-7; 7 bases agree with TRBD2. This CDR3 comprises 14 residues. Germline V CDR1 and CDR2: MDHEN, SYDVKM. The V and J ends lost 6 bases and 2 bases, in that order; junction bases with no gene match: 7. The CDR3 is CASRSAGPTYEQYF. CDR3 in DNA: TGTGCCAGCAGATCAGCGGGGCCGACCTACGAGCAGTACTTC.

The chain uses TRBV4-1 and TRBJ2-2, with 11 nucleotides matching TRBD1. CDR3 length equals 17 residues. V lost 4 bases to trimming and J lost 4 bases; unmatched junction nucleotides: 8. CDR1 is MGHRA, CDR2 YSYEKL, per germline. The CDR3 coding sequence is TGCGCCAGCAGCCGAAACGGACAGGGGGCGATCACCGGGGAGCTGTTTTTT. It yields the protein CASSRNGQGAITGELFF.

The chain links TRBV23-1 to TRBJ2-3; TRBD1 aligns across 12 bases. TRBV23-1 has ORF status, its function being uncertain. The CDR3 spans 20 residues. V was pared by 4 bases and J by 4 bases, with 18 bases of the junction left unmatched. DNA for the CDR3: TGCGCCAGCAGTCGAAATGCCGGGACAGGGGGCCATGAGGTCCCAGATACGCAGTATTTT. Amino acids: CASSRNAGTGGHEVPDTQYF.

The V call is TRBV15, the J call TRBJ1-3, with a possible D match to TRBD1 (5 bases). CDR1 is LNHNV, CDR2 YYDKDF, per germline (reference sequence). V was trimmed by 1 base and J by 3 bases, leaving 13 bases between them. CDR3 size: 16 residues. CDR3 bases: TGTGCCACCAGCAGAGCCCGGGGACTGAGTGGAAACACCATATATTTT. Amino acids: CATSRARGLSGNTIYF.

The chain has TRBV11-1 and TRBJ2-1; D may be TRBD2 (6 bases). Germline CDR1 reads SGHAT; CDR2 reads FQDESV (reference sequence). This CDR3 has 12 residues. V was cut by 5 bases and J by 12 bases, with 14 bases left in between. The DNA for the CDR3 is TGTGCCAGCAGCAGGGACCTGCGGGGGCAGTTCTTC. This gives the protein CASSRDLRGQFF.

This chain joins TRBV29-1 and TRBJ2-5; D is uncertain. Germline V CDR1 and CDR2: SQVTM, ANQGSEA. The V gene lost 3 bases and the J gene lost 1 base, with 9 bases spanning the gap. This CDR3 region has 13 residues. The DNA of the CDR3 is TGCAGCGTTGACCCCGCGGTCCAAGAGACCCAGTACTTC. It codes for CSVDPAVQETQYF.

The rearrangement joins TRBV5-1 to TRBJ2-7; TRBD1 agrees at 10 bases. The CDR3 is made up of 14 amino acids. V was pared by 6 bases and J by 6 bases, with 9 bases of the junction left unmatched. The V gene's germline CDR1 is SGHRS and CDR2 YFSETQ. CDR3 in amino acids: CASTAGTGVSEQYF. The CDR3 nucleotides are TGCGCCAGCACCGCGGGGACAGGGGTTAGCGAGCAGTACTTC. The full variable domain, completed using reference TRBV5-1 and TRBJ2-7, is KAGVTQTPRYLIKTRGQQVTLSCSPISGHRSVSWYQQTPGQGLQFLFEYFSETQRNKGNFPGRFSGRQFSNSRSEMNVSTLELGDSALYLCASTAGTGVSEQYFGPGTRLTVT.

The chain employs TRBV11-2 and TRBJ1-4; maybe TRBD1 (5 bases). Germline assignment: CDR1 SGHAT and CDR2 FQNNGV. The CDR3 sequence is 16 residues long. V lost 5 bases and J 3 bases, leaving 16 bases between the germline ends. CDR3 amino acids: CASSPNRGRANEKLFF. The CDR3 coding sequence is TGTGCCAGCAGCCCGAACCGGGGGAGGGCTAATGAAAAACTGTTTTTT.

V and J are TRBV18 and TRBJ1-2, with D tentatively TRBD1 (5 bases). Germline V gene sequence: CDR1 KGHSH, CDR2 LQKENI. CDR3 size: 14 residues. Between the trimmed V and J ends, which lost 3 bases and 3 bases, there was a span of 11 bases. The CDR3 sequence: CASSPYGTDYGYTF. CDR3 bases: TGTGCCAGCTCACCCTACGGGACTGACTATGGCTACACCTTC.

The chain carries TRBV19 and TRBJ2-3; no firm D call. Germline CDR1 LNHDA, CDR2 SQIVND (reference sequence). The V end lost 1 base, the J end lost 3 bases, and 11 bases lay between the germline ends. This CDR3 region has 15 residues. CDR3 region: CASSIAGHRTDTQYF. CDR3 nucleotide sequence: TGTGCCAGTAGTATAGCAGGCCACAGAACAGATACGCAGTATTTT.

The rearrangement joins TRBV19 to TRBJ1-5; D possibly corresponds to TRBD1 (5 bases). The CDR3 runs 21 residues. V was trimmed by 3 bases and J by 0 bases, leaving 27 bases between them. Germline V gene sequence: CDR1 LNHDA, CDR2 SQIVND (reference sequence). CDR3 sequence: CASSILRRDRVQYHSNQPQHF. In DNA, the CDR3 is TGTGCCAGTAGTATCTTAAGGAGGGACCGAGTCCAGTACCATAGCAATCAGCCCCAGCATTTT.

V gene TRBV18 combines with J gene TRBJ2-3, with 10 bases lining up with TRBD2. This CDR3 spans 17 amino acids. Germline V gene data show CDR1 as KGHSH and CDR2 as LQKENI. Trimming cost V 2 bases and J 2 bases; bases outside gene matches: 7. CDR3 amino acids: CASSPDSGRPPTDTQYF. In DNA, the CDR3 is TGTGCCAGCTCACCAGATAGCGGGAGGCCCCCCACAGATACGCAGTATTTT.

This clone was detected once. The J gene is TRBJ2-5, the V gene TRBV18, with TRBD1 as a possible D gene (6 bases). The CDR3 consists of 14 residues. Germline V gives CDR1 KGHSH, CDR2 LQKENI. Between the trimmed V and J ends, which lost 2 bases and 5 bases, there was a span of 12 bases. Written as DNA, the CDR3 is TGTGCCAGCTCACCATCGGTGGGGGCCGAGACCCAGTACTTC. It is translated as CASSPSVGAETQYF.

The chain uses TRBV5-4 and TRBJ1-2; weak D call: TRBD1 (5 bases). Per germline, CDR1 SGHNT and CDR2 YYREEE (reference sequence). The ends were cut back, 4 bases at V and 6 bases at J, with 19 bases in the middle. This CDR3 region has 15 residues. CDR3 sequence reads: CASSDPSRAGNGYTF. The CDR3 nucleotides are TGTGCCAGCAGCGACCCGTCCAGGGCGGGGAATGGCTACACCTTC.

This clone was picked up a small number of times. The DNA of the CDR3 is TGTGCCAGCAGTGAAGGGAGGGATGGCTACACCTTC. It encodes CASSEGRDGYTF. This chain joins TRBV2 and TRBJ1-2; D gene ambiguous. The CDR3 runs to 12 residues. From germline, CDR1 is SNHLY and CDR2 FYNNEI. V was cut by 1 base and J by 6 bases, with 6 bases left in between.

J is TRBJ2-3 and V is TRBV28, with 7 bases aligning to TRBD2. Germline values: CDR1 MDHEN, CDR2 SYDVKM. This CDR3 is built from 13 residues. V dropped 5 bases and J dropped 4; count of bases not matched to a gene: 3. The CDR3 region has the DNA TGTGCCAGCAGTACCCGGGGGGCAGATACGCAGTATTTT. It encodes CASSTRGADTQYF. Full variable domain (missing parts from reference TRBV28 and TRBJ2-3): DVKVTQSSRYLVKRTGEKVFLECVQDMDHENMFWYRQDPGLGLRLIYFSYDVKMKEKGDIPEGYSVSREKKERFSLILESASTNQTSMYLCASSTRGADTQYFGPGTRLTVL.

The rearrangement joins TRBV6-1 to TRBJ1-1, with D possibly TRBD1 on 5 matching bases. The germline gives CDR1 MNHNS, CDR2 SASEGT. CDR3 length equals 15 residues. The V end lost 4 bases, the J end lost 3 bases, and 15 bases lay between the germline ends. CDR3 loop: CASSGPQGVDTEAFF. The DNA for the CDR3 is TGTGCCAGCAGTGGCCCCCAGGGCGTGGACACTGAAGCTTTCTTT.